Listed here are 14 T cell receptor beta chains from one sample, sequenced in a study of T cells in Graves' hyperthyroidism and ophthalmopathy. RNA transcripts served as the template for amplifying TCR beta CDR3 regions. HTBI primers were used for first-round RT-PCR of the TCR CDR3. TCRdb processed the multiplex PCR reads anew with MiXCR; each CDR3 protein has one entry. This sample has hundreds of thousands of distinct CDR3 sequences; approximately 25% occur once, and the top ten carry 11%. Sequenced: blood. These receptors were taken from a woman between 25 and 40 years old with Graves' ophthalmopathy.

This clonotype occurred a few times. V and J are TRBV27 and TRBJ2-7; D ambiguous. The CDR3 is 9 amino acids. The V end was cut by 10 bases, the J end by 8 bases, with 9 bases between. Germline V gene data show CDR1 as MNHEY and CDR2 as SMNVEV (reference sequence). Here the CDR3 DNA reads TGTGCCACCGGACCGAAGCAGTACTTC. This translates into CATGPKQYF.

This clonotype appeared a few times. The rearrangement joins TRBV11-1 to TRBJ1-2; D remains unclear. The V end was cut by 5 bases, the J end by 4 bases, with 23 bases between. The CDR3 spans 17 residues. Germline V gene lookup returns CDR1 SGHAT and CDR2 FQDESV (reference sequence). CDR3 in DNA: TGTGCCAGCAGCGTAACTAGGCCCGGCCCAAGGAGCTATGGCTACACCTTC. Protein product: CASSVTRPGPRSYGYTF.

In its sample, this clonotype was seen many times. This chain links TRBV6-1 with TRBJ1-2; TRBD1 might be the D (5 bases). The CDR3 length is 15 residues. Per the germline V gene, CDR1 is MNHNS and CDR2 is SASEGT. Deletions cut 9 bases from V and 1 base from J, with 18 bases between. The CDR3 is CASNSGANFNYGYTF. Written as DNA, the CDR3 is TGTGCCAGTAACTCTGGGGCTAACTTTAACTATGGCTACACCTTC.

This clonotype was observed a few times. This chain links TRBV12-3 or TRBV12-4 with TRBJ2-2; 9 bases are shared with TRBD2. This CDR3 is built from 15 residues. Losses at the gene ends were 5 bases for V and 6 bases for J; bases not matched to a gene: 7. The CDR3 coding sequence is TGTGCCAGCAGTCTTAGCGGGGGCCTCTCCGGGGAGCTGTTTTTT. This encodes CASSLSGGLSGELFF.

This clonotype has more than one count but fewer than ten. V usage is TRBV28 and J usage is TRBJ2-7; D remains unclear. The V and J ends lost 3 bases and 3 bases respectively, with 9 bases between them. This CDR3 spans 13 amino acids. Germline V gives CDR1 MDHEN, CDR2 SYDVKM. CDR3 residues: CASSLVPHYEQYF. CDR3 nucleotide sequence: TGTGCCAGCAGTTTGGTTCCCCACTACGAGCAGTACTTC.

This chain joins TRBV18 and TRBJ1-2, with TRBD1 matching over 7 bases. This CDR3 contains 15 residues. J lost 4 bases, V lost 3 bases, and 8 bases had no gene match. Germline V gene lookup returns CDR1 KGHSH and CDR2 LQKENI. CDR3 region: CASSPQDRLPYGYTF. The CDR3 nucleotides read TGTGCCAGCTCACCGCAGGACAGGTTACCCTATGGCTACACCTTC.

The rearrangement links TRBV28 to TRBJ2-5, with TRBD2 matching 13 bases. CDR1 and CDR2 from the germline V gene are MDHEN and SYDVKM. With V trimmed by 5 bases and J by 4 bases, 4 bases remained unmatched. The CDR3 is made up of 15 amino acids. The CDR3 reads CASSRTSGRRETQYF. In nucleotides, the CDR3 is TGTGCCAGCAGTCGGACTAGCGGGAGAAGAGAGACCCAGTACTTC.

The rearrangement uses TRBV10-1 and TRBJ2-7; the D is unclear. Trimming shortened V by 0 bases and J by 2 bases, and 8 bases separated the two germline ends. Germline-derived CDR1 and CDR2 are WNHNN and SYGVQD (reference sequence). The length of the CDR3 is 14 residues. DNA of the CDR3: TGCGCCAGCAGTGAGTCTTTGGGTCCCTACGAGCAGTACTTC. Its translation: CASSESLGPYEQYF.

Ten or more counts support this clonotype. The chain uses TRBV12-3 or TRBV12-4 and TRBJ1-5, with a possible D match to TRBD1 (5 bases). V was trimmed by 6 bases and J by 2 bases, leaving 14 bases between them. This CDR3 contains 15 residues. The CDR3, as DNA: TGTGCCAGCAGGTCCGGGGCCGACGGCAATCAGCCCCAGCATTTT. This codes for CASRSGADGNQPQHF.

This clonotype has ten or more counts. This chain joins TRBV28 and TRBJ1-1, with 7 bases identical to TRBD1. Germline CDR1 is MDHEN and CDR2 is SYDVKM. The CDR3 is made up of 13 amino acids. Trimming at V came to 7 bases and at J to 3 bases, leaving 5 bases not matched to a gene. The CDR3 DNA is TGTGCCAGCAAGGGGGCTGGTGACACTGAAGCTTTCTTT. Its protein product is CASKGAGDTEAFF. The full variable domain, its missing parts supplied by reference TRBV28 and TRBJ1-1, is DVKVTQSSRYLVKRTGEKVFLECVQDMDHENMFWYRQDPGLGLRLIYFSYDVKMKEKGDIPEGYSVSREKKERFSLILESASTNQTSMYLCASKGAGDTEAFFGQGTRLTVV.

The table lists this clonotype with a few counts. The chain is built from TRBV11-1 and TRBJ2-3; D ambiguous. The CDR3 loop spans 16 amino acids. Trimming shortened V by 7 bases and J by 5 bases, and 22 bases separated the two germline ends. Germline-derived CDR1 and CDR2 are SGHAT and FQDESV (reference sequence). CDR3 DNA sequence: TGTGCCAGCAACCCCTTATCGTCAAGACCTCAAGATACGCAGTATTTT. Amino acids: CASNPLSSRPQDTQYF.

This clonotype was detected ten times or more. The chain couples TRBV7-6 to TRBJ2-5; TRBD1 matches at 8 bases. Germline values: CDR1 SGHVS, CDR2 FNYEAQ. The V gene end was trimmed by 5 bases and the J gene end by 0 bases; junction bases not matched to a gene: 5. The CDR3 runs to 15 residues. The CDR3 here is CASSQRTGYQETQYF. The CDR3, as DNA: TGTGCCAGCAGCCAGCGGACAGGGTACCAAGAGACCCAGTACTTC.

There are many counts of this clonotype. This chain connects TRBV27 to TRBJ2-4, with 12 nucleotides matching TRBD2. J lost 9 bases, V lost 5 bases, and 14 bases had no gene match. CDR1 is MNHEY and CDR2 is SMNVEV in the germline V gene (reference sequence). The CDR3 totals 17 residues. This chain's CDR3 is CASSTDTSGGPWSIQYF. The CDR3 DNA follows: TGTGCCAGCAGTACCGATACTAGCGGGGGGCCTTGGAGCATTCAGTACTTC.

This clonotype was found many times. The gene calls are TRBV3-1 and TRBJ2-5; 13 nucleotides align to TRBD2. V dropped 8 bases and J dropped 7; count of bases not matched to a gene: 7. CDR1 is LGHDT and CDR2 is YNNKEL in the germline V gene (reference sequence). The CDR3 contains 14 residues. Written as DNA, the CDR3 is TGTGCCAGCGGAAGACTAGCGGGGGGAACGACCCAGTACTTC. Protein sequence: CASGRLAGGTTQYF.